The clone carrying this TCR beta chain was picked up many times. Antigen: not known. Construction of the TCR beta libraries employed iRepertoire HTBI primers in conjunction with Arm-PCR of CDR3 regions. TCRdb independently ran MiXCR on the multiplex PCR reads; one entry per CDR3 protein. This table holds about 620,000 distinct CDR3 sequences, 15% to 20% found once. The data belong to a study of regulatory T cells in long-lasting Graves disease. Study-wide results and caveats: Analysis covered peripheral blood alone, not thyroid tissue.

Time point here: newly diagnosed GD, antithyroid drugs for less than 3 months. There was RNA extracted from PBMCs, and the TCR library was made from it. Trimming removed 4 bases at V and 6 bases at J, with 13 bases between. Germline CDR1 and CDR2: MDHEN and SYDVKM. The CDR3 has 14 amino acids. This same sample was also taken into another study, of T cells in Graves' hyperthyroidism and ophthalmopathy.

This chain joins TRBV28 and TRBJ1-5; tentatively, D is TRBD1 (5 bases). This sequence originates from a woman under 40 with Graves disease. The specimen comprised peripheral blood mononuclear cells (PBMCs), sampled at new diagnosis, from a patient treated with antithyroid drugs. For the CDR3, the DNA is TGTGCCAGCAGTTCAAGCAGGGTAGCTCAGCCCCAGCATTTT. Translation: CASSSSRVAQPQHF.